This TCR beta chain was observed in a study of blood T cells in healthy people across ages. Germline V gene sequence: CDR1 SGHRS, CDR2 YFSETQ. The germline V and J ends were trimmed by 5 bases and 1 base, with 12 bases remaining between them. The CDR3 is 14 amino acids. To note about this clonotype: The antigen is unknown.

The use of a sample-barcoded 5' primer and a J-beta primer mix characterized a second PCR of roughly 6 to 11 cycles. MiXCR, applied by TCRdb to the 5' RACE reads, yields one record per CDR3 protein. The sample shows about a million distinct CDR3 sequences, roughly two fifths of them seen only once. Overall study findings and caveats: When set beside aged donors, long-lived donors presented more naive CD4+ cells and higher diversity. The donors' CMV status was not determined, possibly confounding changes in expanded clonotypes.

Approximately 10 milliliters of peripheral blood were drawn from each donor into EDTA-treated tubes. The sample taken for sequencing was blood. The rearrangement joins TRBV5-1 to TRBJ2-5; either TRBD1 or TRBD2 may fit D (5 bases each). This clonotype originated in a man aged 18 to 35 in good health. DNA for the CDR3: TGCGCCAGCAGAACGGGGCAGAGCCAAGAGACCCAGTACTTC. Its protein product is CASRTGQSQETQYF.